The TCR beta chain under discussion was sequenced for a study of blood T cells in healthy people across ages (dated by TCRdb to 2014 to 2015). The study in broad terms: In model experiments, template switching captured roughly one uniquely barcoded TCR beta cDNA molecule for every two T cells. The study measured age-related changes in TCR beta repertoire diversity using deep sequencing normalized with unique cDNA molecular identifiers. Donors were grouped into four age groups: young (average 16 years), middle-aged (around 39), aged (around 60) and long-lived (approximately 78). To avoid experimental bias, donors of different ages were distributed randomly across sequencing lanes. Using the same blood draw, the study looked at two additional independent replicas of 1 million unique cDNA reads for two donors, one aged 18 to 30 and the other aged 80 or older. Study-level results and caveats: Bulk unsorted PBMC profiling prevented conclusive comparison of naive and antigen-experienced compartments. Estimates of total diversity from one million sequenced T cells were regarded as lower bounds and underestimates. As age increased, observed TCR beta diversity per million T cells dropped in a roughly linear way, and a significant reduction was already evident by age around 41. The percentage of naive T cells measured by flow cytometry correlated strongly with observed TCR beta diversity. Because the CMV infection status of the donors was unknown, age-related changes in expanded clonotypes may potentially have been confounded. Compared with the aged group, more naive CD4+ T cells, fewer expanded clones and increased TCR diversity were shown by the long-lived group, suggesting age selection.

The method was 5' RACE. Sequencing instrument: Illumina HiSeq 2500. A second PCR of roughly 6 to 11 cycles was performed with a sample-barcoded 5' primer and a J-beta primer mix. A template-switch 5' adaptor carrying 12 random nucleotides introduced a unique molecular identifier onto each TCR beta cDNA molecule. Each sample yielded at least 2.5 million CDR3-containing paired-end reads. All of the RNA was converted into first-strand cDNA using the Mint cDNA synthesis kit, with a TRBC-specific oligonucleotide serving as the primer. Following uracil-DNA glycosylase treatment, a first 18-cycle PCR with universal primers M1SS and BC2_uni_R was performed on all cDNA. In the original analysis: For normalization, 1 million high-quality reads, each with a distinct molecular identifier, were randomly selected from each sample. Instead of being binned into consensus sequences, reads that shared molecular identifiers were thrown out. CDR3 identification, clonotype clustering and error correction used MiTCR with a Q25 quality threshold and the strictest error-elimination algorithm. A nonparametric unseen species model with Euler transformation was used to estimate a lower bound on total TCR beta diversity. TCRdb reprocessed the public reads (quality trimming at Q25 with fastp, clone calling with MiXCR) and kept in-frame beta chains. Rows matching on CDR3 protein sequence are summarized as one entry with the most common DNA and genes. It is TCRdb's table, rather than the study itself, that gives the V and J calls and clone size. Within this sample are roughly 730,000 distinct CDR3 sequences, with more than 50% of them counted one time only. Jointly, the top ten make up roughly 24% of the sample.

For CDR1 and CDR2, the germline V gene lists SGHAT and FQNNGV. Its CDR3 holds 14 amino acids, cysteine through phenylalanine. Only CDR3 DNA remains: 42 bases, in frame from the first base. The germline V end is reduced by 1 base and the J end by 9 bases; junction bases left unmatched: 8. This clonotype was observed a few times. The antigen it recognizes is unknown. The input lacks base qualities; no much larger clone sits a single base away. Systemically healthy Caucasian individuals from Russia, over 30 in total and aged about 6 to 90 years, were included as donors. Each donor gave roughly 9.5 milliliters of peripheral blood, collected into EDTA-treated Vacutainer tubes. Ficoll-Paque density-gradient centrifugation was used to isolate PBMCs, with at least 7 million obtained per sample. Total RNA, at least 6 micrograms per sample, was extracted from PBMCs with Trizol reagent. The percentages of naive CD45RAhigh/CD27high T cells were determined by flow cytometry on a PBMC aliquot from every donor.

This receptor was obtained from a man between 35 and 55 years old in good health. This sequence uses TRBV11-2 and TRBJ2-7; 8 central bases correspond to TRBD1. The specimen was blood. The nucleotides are TGTGCCAGCAGCTTAGGAGCAGGGGGCCGGTGGCAGTACTTC. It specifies CASSLGAGGRWQYF.